The TCR beta chain described here comes from a study of T cells in Graves' hyperthyroidism and ophthalmopathy. The CDR3 runs 14 residues. Germline V lookup: CDR1 SGHTA, CDR2 FQGNSA. V lost 4 bases, J lost 1 base, and 4 bases stayed unmatched. This clonotype was observed at least ten times. Its antigen is as yet unknown. General observations from the study: Ophthalmopathy cases were set apart from stable hyperthyroidism by a 13 V-J model. Ophthalmopathy, which appeared later, was predicted by the model a median about 5.9 months before onset.

TCR beta CDR3 regions were amplified from RNA. With the HTBI primer set, the TCR CDR3 went through a first round of RT-PCR. MiXCR was run by TCRdb on the multiplex PCR reads, yielding one entry per CDR3 protein. The data show 500,000 to 600,000 distinct CDR3 sequences, about 45% seen once. The V call is TRBV7-2, the J call TRBJ2-7, with 7 bases that match TRBD2. The sequence derives from an adult woman with Graves' disease, either hyperthyroidism or ophthalmopathy (not recorded which). Specimen: peripheral blood or thyroid tissue (not recorded which). CDR3 nucleotides: TGTGCCAGCAGCTGGAGCGGGACTTCCTACGAGCAGTACTTC. This gives the protein CASSWSGTSYEQYF.